The 5 T cell receptor beta chains below all came from one sample that was sequenced in a study of radiotherapy plus CTLA-4 blockade in lung cancer. Data came from immunoSEQ multiplex PCR; TCRdb stores just in-frame clones and leaves some out. The profile shows tens of thousands of clones, nearly 90% of them singletons. The source material was peripheral blood, sampled from a patient treated with radiotherapy plus ipilimumab. The receptors stem from a human donor with non-small cell lung cancer whose response to radiotherapy plus ipilimumab could not be evaluated.

V gene TRBV18 combines with J gene TRBJ2-7; 10 nucleotides match TRBD2. J lost 6 bases, V lost 8 bases, and 13 bases had no gene match. This CDR3 has 15 amino acids. The V gene's germline CDR1 is KGHSH and CDR2 LQKENI. Written as DNA, the CDR3 is TGTGCCAGCGGAGCCGGGCTAGCGGGAGCAGCCGAGCAGTACTTC. Translated, it gives CASGAGLAGAAEQYF. The entire variable domain, with the rest obtained from reference TRBV18 and TRBJ2-7, is as follows: NAGVMQNPRHLVRRRGQEARLRCSPMKGHSHVYWYRQLPEEGLKFMVYLQKENIIDESGMPKERFSAEFPKEGPSILRIQQVVRGDSAAYFCASGAGLAGAAEQYFGPGTRLTVT.

V usage is TRBV4-1 and J usage is TRBJ2-3; tentatively, D is TRBD2 (6 bases). The CDR3 consists of 15 residues. Germline V lookup: CDR1 MGHRA, CDR2 YSYEKL. Trimming took 3 bases from V and 1 from J, leaving 11 bases between them. CDR3 sequence: CASSHVWGGTDTQYF. In nucleotides, the CDR3 is TGCGCCAGCAGCCACGTGTGGGGGGGCACAGATACGCAGTATTTT.

The J gene is TRBJ2-7, the V gene TRBV28; the match to TRBD1 covers 9 bases. Germline V gene lookup returns CDR1 MDHEN and CDR2 SYDVKM. J lost 3 bases, V lost 6 bases, and 9 bases had no gene match. CDR3 length equals 15 residues. CDR3 DNA sequence: TGTGCCAGCAGCCATACCGGGACAGGGAGCTACGAGCAGTACTTC. Its translation: CASSHTGTGSYEQYF. Supplemented by reference TRBV28 and TRBJ2-7, the full variable domain reads DVKVTQSSRYLVKRTGEKVFLECVQDMDHENMFWYRQDPGLGLRLIYFSYDVKMKEKGDIPEGYSVSREKKERFSLILESASTNQTSMYLCASSHTGTGSYEQYFGPGTRLTVT.

The rearrangement joins TRBV5-1 to TRBJ2-5; a weak D match, TRBD2 (5 bases). This CDR3 contains 13 residues. The V end lost 0 bases, the J end lost 4 bases, and 7 bases lay between the germline ends. CDR1 is SGHRS, CDR2 YFSETQ, per germline. CDR3 sequence (DNA): TGCGCCAGCAGCTTGGAAGGGAGAGAGACCCAGTACTTC. Translated, it gives CASSLEGRETQYF.

This chain joins TRBV30 and TRBJ1-3; D uncertain. This CDR3 contains 12 residues. Trimming stripped 5 bases from V and 3 bases from J, with 8 bases between. Germline V gene lookup returns CDR1 GTSNPN and CDR2 SVGIG (reference sequence). CDR3 amino acids: CAWRGGGNTIYF. The CDR3 bases are TGTGCCTGGCGGGGTGGTGGAAACACCATATATTTT.